This T cell receptor beta chain originates from a study of shared clonotypes between healthy human individuals. Study results and limitations: Memory subsets generally showed lower estimated richness than naive subsets. Few donors restricted represented genetic and exposure-history diversity. Blood was the sole source, and tissue repertoires probably differ.

As originally analysed: Junction-only immunoSEQ sequences carried no quality scores, so filtering differed. Using immunoSEQ multiplex PCR, the repertoire was profiled, and TCRdb retains in-frame clones only, with some absent. The D gene and trimming were derived from the DNA, and the V and J assignments and clone size from that table. The sample has approximately 2.1 million clones, more than 80% seen once. Details on this clone: Its antigen is unidentified.

The ends were cut back, 1 base at V and 1 base at J, with 13 bases in the middle. The CDR3 contains 16 residues. CDR1 is SGHTA and CDR2 is FQGNSA in the germline V gene. Source material: naive CD4+ T cells from PBMCs. The subset here: CD45RA+ positively selected. This chain joins TRBV7-2 and TRBJ1-2; no firm D call. This clonotype originated in a man between 18 and 35 years old in good health. Some clones in this sample may be carry-over from other donors' samples. CDR3 amino acids: CASSLVGGGLNYGYTF. As DNA, the CDR3 is TGTGCCAGCAGCTTAGTGGGTGGCGGGCTTAACTATGGCTACACCTTC.